A selection of T cell receptor beta chains follows, all from one sample in a study of CD8 T cells in ankylosing spondylitis. TCRdb used MiXCR to reprocess the 5' RACE reads, holding one entry per CDR3 protein. Of 350,000 or so distinct CDR3 sequences listed, 11% were seen once; the top ten hold roughly 9.2%. Specimen: blood, either unsorted or a sorted T cell fraction (not recorded which). The receptors here all came from a female donor with ankylosing spondylitis or in good health (not recorded which). Each CDR3 is given with its conserved first and last residue. D genes are given only for firm matches. Where a row states a size, it is once, few, many or the class of an expanded clone; other rows omit it.

.,TRBJ1-4,many,TRBV12-3/TRBV12-4,CASTRGVATNEKLFF,TGTGCCAGCACAAGGGGGGTTGCAACTAATGAAAAACTGTTTTTT
.,TRBJ2-1,many,TRBV20-1,CSASDNEQFF,TGCAGTGCTAGTGACAATGAGCAGTTCTTC
.,TRBJ2-7,many,TRBV3-1,CASSQVGNYEQYF,TGTGCCAGCAGCCAAGTCGGGAACTACGAGCAGTACTTC
TRBD1,TRBJ1-3,many,TRBV5-1,CASRGQDGGNTIYF,TGCGCCAGCAGGGGACAGGACGGCGGCAACACCATATATTTT
TRBD1,TRBJ2-5,few,TRBV5-1,CASSFGTGMETQYF,TGCGCCAGCAGCTTCGGGACAGGGATGGAGACCCAGTACTTC
.,TRBJ2-1,.,TRBV27,CASSLMGTGEFF,TGTGCCAGCAGTTTGATGGGGACTGGAGAGTTCTTC
TRBD2,TRBJ2-1,few,TRBV20-1,CSARAGGSDNEQFF,TGCAGTGCTAGAGCGGGGGGGTCTGACAATGAGCAGTTCTTC
.,TRBJ2-2,many,TRBV5-1,CASSLASGKNTGELFF,TGCGCCAGCAGCTTGGCTTCGGGGAAGAACACCGGGGAGCTGTTTTTT
.,TRBJ2-1,once,TRBV6-2/TRBV6-3,CARSLLESSYNEQFF,TGTGCCAGAAGCCTTTTGGAGAGCTCCTACAATGAGCAGTTCTTC
.,TRBJ2-3,many,TRBV4-2,CASSQRSGSSTDTQYF,TGTGCCAGCAGCCAACGGTCCGGGTCTAGCACAGATACGCAGTATTTT
.,TRBJ2-5,many,TRBV12-3/TRBV12-4,CASRREETQYF,TGTGCCAGCAGGAGGGAGGAGACCCAGTACTTC
TRBD1,TRBJ1-5,many,TRBV20-1,CSAQGASNQPQHF,TGCAGTGCTCAGGGGGCTAGCAATCAGCCCCAGCATTTT
TRBD1,TRBJ2-1,many,TRBV6-5,CASRRGLGEQFF,TGTGCCAGCAGGAGGGGGCTGGGTGAGCAGTTCTTC
.,TRBJ1-1,many,TRBV20-1,CSASSRTEAFF,TGCAGTGCTAGTTCCAGGACTGAAGCTTTCTTT
TRBD1,TRBJ2-7,many,TRBV9,CASSVDGRTGVEQYF,TGTGCCAGCAGCGTAGACGGGCGTACAGGGGTCGAGCAGTACTTC
.,TRBJ2-1,many,TRBV28,CASSLRPVGGEQFF,TGTGCCAGCAGTTTAAGGCCGGTAGGGGGTGAGCAGTTCTTC
TRBD1,TRBJ2-1,few,TRBV24-1,CATSDRTGRDEQFF,TGTGCCACCAGTGATAGGACAGGGCGCGATGAGCAGTTCTTC
.,TRBJ1-1,many,TRBV10-3,CAISETQDTEAFF,TGTGCCATCAGTGAGACGCAGGACACTGAAGCTTTCTTT
.,TRBJ2-7,many,TRBV5-6,CASSLSSLYYEQYF,TGTGCCAGCAGCTTGAGCAGCTTATACTACGAGCAGTACTTC
.,TRBJ2-7,many,TRBV28,CASKDSSYEQYF,TGTGCCAGCAAGGACAGCTCCTACGAGCAGTACTTC
.,TRBJ2-2,many,TRBV5-1,CASSMAWRANTGELFF,TGCGCCAGCAGCATGGCCTGGAGGGCGAACACCGGGGAGCTGTTTTTT
TRBD1,TRBJ2-7,many,TRBV10-3,CAISPQGASDEQYF,TGTGCCATCAGCCCACAGGGGGCTAGCGACGAGCAGTACTTC
TRBD2,TRBJ2-7,few,TRBV20-1,CSASSLLAGSAYEQYF,TGCAGTGCTAGTTCACTATTAGCGGGATCTGCCTACGAGCAGTACTTC
TRBD1,TRBJ1-2,few,TRBV5-1,CASRSSGTGVGYTF,TGCGCCAGCCGCTCCTCCGGGACAGGGGTCGGCTACACCTTC
.,TRBJ1-5,.,TRBV2,CASSLSGEMGLLGNQPQHF,TGTGCCAGCAGTTTGTCGGGAGAGATGGGGTTATTGGGCAATCAGCCCCAGCATTTT
.,TRBJ1-1,many,TRBV25-1,CASSDEGSRTEAFF,TGTGCCAGCAGTGACGAAGGGTCGAGGACTGAAGCTTTCTTT
.,TRBJ2-1,many,TRBV12-3/TRBV12-4,CASRGGRSGTYNEQFF,TGTGCCAGCAGGGGGGGTCGCTCCGGGACCTACAATGAGCAGTTCTTC
.,TRBJ2-7,few,TRBV25-1,CASKNSLYEQYF,TGTGCCAGCAAGAACAGCCTGTACGAGCAGTACTTC
.,TRBJ2-3,many,TRBV5-1,CASSLGGLGGTDTQYF,TGCGCCAGCAGCTTGGGGGGTCTTGGGGGCACAGATACGCAGTATTTT
.,TRBJ2-3,few,TRBV7-2,CASSLAKDTQYF,TGTGCCAGCAGCTTAGCGAAGGATACGCAGTATTTT
.,TRBJ2-7,few,TRBV14,CASSPIPGSSYEQYF,TGTGCCAGCAGCCCTATTCCCGGGAGCTCCTACGAGCAGTACTTC
.,TRBJ2-7,many,TRBV7-2,CASAVSDEQYF,TGTGCCAGCGCCGTATCCGACGAGCAGTACTTC
TRBD1,TRBJ1-3,.,TRBV7-2,CASAGQGFSGNTIYF,TGTGCCAGCGCAGGACAGGGTTTCTCTGGAAACACCATATATTTT
.,TRBJ2-7,many,TRBV18,CASSPPVVDEQYF,TGTGCCAGCTCACCACCAGTTGTGGACGAGCAGTACTTC
.,TRBJ2-2,few,TRBV5-1,CASSSRPGAGELFF,TGCGCCAGCAGCTCCCGCCCGGGAGCCGGGGAGCTGTTTTTT
.,TRBJ2-1,many,TRBV5-5,CASSRGYSYNEQFF,TGTGCCAGCAGCCGCGGCTACTCCTACAATGAGCAGTTCTTC
TRBD1,TRBJ1-5,many,TRBV20-1,CSARGPTGGYQPQHF,TGCAGTGCTAGAGGACCTACAGGGGGCTATCAGCCCCAGCATTTT
.,TRBJ2-1,many,TRBV28,CASSLRPAGNEQFF,TGTGCCAGCAGTTTAAGGCCCGCCGGCAATGAGCAGTTCTTC
.,TRBJ2-7,.,TRBV5-1,CASSLEGGVLHEQYF,TGCGCCAGCAGCTTGGAAGGGGGAGTGCTCCACGAGCAGTACTTC
.,TRBJ2-2,many,TRBV12-3/TRBV12-4,CASSFQGNTGELFF,TGTGCCAGCAGTTTCCAGGGGAACACCGGGGAGCTGTTTTTT
TRBD1,TRBJ2-2,few,TRBV6-1,CASNIQGAPTGELFF,TGTGCCAGCAACATACAGGGGGCGCCCACCGGGGAGCTGTTTTTT
.,TRBJ2-1,many,TRBV10-3,CAISEREQGGNEQFF,TGTGCCATCAGTGAAAGAGAACAGGGGGGGAATGAGCAGTTCTTC
TRBD1,TRBJ2-3,many,TRBV20-1,CSARDLRGQGAADTQYF,TGCAGTGCTAGAGATTTAAGGGGGCAGGGGGCGGCAGATACGCAGTATTTT
.,TRBJ1-4,.,TRBV27,CASSKQGSNEKLFF,TGTGCCAGCAGTAAACAGGGATCTAATGAAAAACTGTTTTTT
.,TRBJ2-3,many,TRBV20-1,CSARVARRSTDTQYF,TGCAGTGCTAGAGTGGCTAGACGGAGCACAGATACGCAGTATTTT
.,TRBJ1-2,many,TRBV5-1,CASSLDGKRRYGYTF,TGCGCCAGCAGCTTGGATGGGAAAAGGCGCTATGGCTACACCTTC